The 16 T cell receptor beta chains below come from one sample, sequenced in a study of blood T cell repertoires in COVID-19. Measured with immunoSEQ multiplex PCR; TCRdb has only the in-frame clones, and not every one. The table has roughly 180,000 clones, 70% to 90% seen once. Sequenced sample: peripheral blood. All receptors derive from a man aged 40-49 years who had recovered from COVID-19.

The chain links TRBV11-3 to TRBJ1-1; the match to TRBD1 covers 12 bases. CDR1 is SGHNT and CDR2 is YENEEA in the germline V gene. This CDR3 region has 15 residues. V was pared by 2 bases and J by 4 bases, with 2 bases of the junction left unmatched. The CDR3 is CASSLMGQGATEAFF. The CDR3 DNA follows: TGTGCCAGCAGCTTAATGGGACAGGGGGCCACTGAAGCTTTCTTT.

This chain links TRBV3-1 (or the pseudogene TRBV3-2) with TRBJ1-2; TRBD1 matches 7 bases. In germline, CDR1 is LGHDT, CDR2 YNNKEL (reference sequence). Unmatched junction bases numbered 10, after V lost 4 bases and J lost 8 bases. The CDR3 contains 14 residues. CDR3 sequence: CASSPRQGGGGYTF. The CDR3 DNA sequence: TGTGCCAGCAGCCCCAGGCAGGGGGGTGGGGGCTACACCTTC.

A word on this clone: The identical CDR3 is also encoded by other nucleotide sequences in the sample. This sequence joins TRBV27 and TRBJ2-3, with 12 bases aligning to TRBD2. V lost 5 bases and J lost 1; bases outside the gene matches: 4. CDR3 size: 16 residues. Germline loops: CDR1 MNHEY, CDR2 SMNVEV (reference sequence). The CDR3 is CASSHRLAGGTDTQYF. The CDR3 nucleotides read TGTGCCAGCAGTCACCGACTAGCGGGAGGCACAGATACGCAGTATTTT.

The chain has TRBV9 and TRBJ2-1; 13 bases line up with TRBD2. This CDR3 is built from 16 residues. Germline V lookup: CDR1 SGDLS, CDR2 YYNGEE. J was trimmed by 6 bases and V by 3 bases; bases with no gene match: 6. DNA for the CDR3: TGTGCCAGCAGCGGGGGGACTAGCGGGATGGGCAATGAGCAGTTCTTC. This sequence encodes CASSGGTSGMGNEQFF.

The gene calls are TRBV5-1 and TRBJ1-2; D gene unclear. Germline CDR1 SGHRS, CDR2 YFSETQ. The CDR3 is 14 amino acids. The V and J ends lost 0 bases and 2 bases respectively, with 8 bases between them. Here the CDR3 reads CASSLGHSNYGYTF. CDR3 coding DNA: TGCGCCAGCAGCTTGGGGCATTCGAACTATGGCTACACCTTC.

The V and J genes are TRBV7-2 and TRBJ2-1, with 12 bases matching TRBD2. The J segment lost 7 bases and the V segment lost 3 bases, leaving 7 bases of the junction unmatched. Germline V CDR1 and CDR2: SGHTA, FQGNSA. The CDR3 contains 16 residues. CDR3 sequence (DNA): TGTGCCAGCAGCTTCCCCTCTAGCGGGGGGGGGAATGAGCAGTTCTTC. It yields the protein CASSFPSSGGGNEQFF.

CDR3 amino acids: CASSPYLAGGGGANVLTF. CDR3 nucleotide sequence: TGTGCCAGCAGCCCTTATCTAGCGGGAGGAGGGGGGGCCAACGTCCTGACTTTC. The chain couples TRBV27 to TRBJ2-6, with 11 positions matching TRBD2. In germline, CDR1 is MNHEY, CDR2 SMNVEV (reference sequence). V dropped 6 bases and J dropped 4; count of bases not matched to a gene: 11. This CDR3 comprises 18 residues.

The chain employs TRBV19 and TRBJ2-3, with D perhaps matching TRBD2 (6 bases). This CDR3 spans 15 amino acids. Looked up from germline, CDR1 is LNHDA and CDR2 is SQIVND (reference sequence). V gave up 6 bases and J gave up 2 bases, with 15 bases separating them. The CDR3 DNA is TGTGCCAGTAGGAGGGAGGCGGGGCCCACAGATACGCAGTATTTT. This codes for CASRREAGPTDTQYF.

The CDR3 bases are TGTGCCAGCAGTGCAGGGACAAGGGGAATTTCACCCCTCCACTTT. Its protein product is CASSAGTRGISPLHF. J is TRBJ1-6 and V is TRBV2; a possible D gene is TRBD1 (6 bases). In germline, CDR1 is SNHLY, CDR2 FYNNEI. The V end was cut by 4 bases, the J end by 9 bases, with 16 bases between. The CDR3 spans 15 residues. Using reference TRBV2 and TRBJ1-6 for the parts outside the CDR3, the full variable domain is EPEVTQTPSHQVTQMGQEVILRCVPISNHLYFYWYRQILGQKVEFLVSFYNNEISEKSEIFDDQFSVERPDGSNFTLKIRSTKLEDSAMYFCASSAGTRGISPLHFGNGTRLTVT.

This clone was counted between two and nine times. CDR3 sequence: CASSGTLNTEAFF. CDR3 nucleotide sequence: TGTGCCAGCTCCGGGACATTGAACACTGAAGCTTTCTTT. The gene calls are TRBV2 and TRBJ1-1, with TRBD1 as a possible D gene (6 bases). The V end was cut by 8 bases, the J end by 0 bases, with 10 bases between. The length of the CDR3 is 13 residues. Germline V gene sequence: CDR1 SNHLY, CDR2 FYNNEI. Variable domain in full (rest from reference TRBV2 and TRBJ1-1): EPEVTQTPSHQVTQMGQEVILRCVPISNHLYFYWYRQILGQKVEFLVSFYNNEISEKSEIFDDQFSVERPDGSNFTLKIRSTKLEDSAMYFCASSGTLNTEAFFGQGTRLTVV.

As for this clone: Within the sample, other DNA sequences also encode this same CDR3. CDR3 sequence (DNA): TGCAGCGTTGGGGAGGGCTACGAGCAGTACTTC. Residues: CSVGEGYEQYF. This chain joins TRBV29-1 and TRBJ2-7; 7 nucleotides agree with TRBD2. J was trimmed by 3 bases and V by 4 bases; bases with no gene match: 0. Looked up from germline, CDR1 is SQVTM and CDR2 is ANQGSEA. The CDR3 loop spans 11 amino acids.

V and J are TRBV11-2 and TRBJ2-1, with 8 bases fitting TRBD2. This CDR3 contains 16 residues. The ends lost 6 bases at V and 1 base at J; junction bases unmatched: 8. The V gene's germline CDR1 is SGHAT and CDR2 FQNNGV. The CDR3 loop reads CASRSFGGGSYNEQFF. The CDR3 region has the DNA TGTGCCAGCAGGTCATTCGGCGGGGGGTCCTACAATGAGCAGTTCTTC.

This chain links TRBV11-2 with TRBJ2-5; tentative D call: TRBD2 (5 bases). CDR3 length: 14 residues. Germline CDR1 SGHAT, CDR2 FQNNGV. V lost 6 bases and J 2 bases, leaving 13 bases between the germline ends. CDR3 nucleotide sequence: TGTGCCAGCAGGCCGGGAACAGAACAAGAGACCCAGTACTTC. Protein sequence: CASRPGTEQETQYF.

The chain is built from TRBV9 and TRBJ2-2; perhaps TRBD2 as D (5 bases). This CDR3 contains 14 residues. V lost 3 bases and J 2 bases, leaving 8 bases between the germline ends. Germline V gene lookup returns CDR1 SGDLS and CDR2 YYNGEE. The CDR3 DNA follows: TGTGCCAGCAGCGGGACTCCTAACACCGGGGAGCTGTTTTTT. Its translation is CASSGTPNTGELFF.

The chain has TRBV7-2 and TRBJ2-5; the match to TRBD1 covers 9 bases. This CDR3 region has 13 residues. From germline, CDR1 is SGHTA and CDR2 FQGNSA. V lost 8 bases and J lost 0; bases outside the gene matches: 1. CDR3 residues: CASRTGDQETQYF. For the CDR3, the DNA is TGTGCCAGCCGGACAGGGGACCAAGAGACCCAGTACTTC.

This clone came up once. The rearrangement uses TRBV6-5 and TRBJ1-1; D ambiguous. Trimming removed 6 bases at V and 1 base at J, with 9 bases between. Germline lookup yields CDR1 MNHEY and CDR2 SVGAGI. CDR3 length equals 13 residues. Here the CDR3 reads CASRTERNTEAFF. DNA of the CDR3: TGTGCCAGCAGGACGGAGAGGAACACTGAAGCTTTCTTT.